Following are 22 T cell receptor beta chains from one sample sequenced in a study of T cells in Graves' hyperthyroidism and ophthalmopathy. The investigators amplified TCR beta CDR3 regions from RNA transcripts. First-round RT-PCR with HTBI primers amplified the TCR CDR3 region. TCRdb re-called the multiplex PCR reads with MiXCR, one entry per CDR3 protein. The profile shows some 560,000 distinct CDR3 sequences, around a sixth of them singletons. Input material: blood. These receptors came from a woman aged 30 to 39 with Graves' hyperthyroidism.

This clonotype was seen only a few times. At one boundary the junction diverges from the germline segment, which might be a read error. The chain joins TRBV20-1 to TRBJ1-4; D possibly corresponds to TRBD1 (5 bases). The CDR3 has 15 residues. CDR1 and CDR2 (germline): DFQATT, SNEGSKA (reference sequence). Written as DNA, the CDR3 is TGCAGTGCTCGAGAATCTGGGGGGGAGGGTGAAAAACTGTTTTTT. As protein: CSARESGGEGEKLFF.

At least ten counts were recorded for this clonotype. CDR3 amino acids: CSALGTGELFF. In nucleotides, the CDR3 is TGCAGTGCCCTGGGGACCGGGGAGCTGTTTTTT. The chain employs TRBV20-1 and TRBJ2-2; no firm D call. The CDR3 has 11 amino acids. Trimming removed 6 bases at V and 5 bases at J, with 7 bases between. Per the germline V gene, CDR1 is DFQATT and CDR2 is SNEGSKA (reference sequence).

A word on this clonotype: This may be a read error: a much more frequent sequence differs by one nucleotide. This chain joins TRBV29-1 and TRBJ2-1; the match to TRBD2 covers 7 bases. The CDR3 extends over 15 amino acids. The germline CDR1 and CDR2 sequences are SQVTM and ANQGSEA. For the CDR3, the DNA is TGCAGCGTTGAAGGGCCGGGACTACTATACAGTGAGCAGTTCTTC. It is translated as CSVEGPGLLYSEQFF.

This clonotype was observed a few times. The V call is TRBV18, the J call TRBJ1-5; D ambiguous. From germline, CDR1 is KGHSH and CDR2 LQKENI. V dropped 2 bases and J dropped 2 bases, with 7 bases sitting between them. The CDR3 sequence is 14 residues long. In nucleotides, the CDR3 is TGTGCCAGCTCACCAGGGGATGGCAATCAGCCCCAGCATTTT. The encoded protein is CASSPGDGNQPQHF.

This clonotype was picked up a small number of times. The genes are TRBV27 and TRBJ2-7; TRBD2 matches 10 bases. This CDR3 has 17 amino acids. CDR1 is MNHEY and CDR2 is SMNVEV in the germline V gene (reference sequence). After removal of 5 bases from V and 0 bases from J, the junction contained 10 bases not matched to a gene. CDR3 nucleotides: TGTGCCAGCAGTACCCGACTAGCGGGCCCTACCTCCTACGAGCAGTACTTC. Translated: CASSTRLAGPTSYEQYF.

This clonotype was seen many times. CDR3 DNA: TGCAGTGCTCGCGGACGGAACTATGGCTACACCTTC. Its protein product is CSARGRNYGYTF. The chain joins TRBV20-1 to TRBJ1-2; D is unclear. The germline CDR1 and CDR2 sequences are DFQATT and SNEGSKA (reference sequence). The CDR3 contains 12 residues. Trimming stripped 5 bases from V and 2 bases from J, with 9 bases between.

V usage is TRBV10-3 and J usage is TRBJ2-7; 10 bases are shared with TRBD1. Losses at the gene ends were 5 bases for V and 2 bases for J; bases not matched to a gene: 18. This CDR3 spans 19 amino acids. Germline CDR1 and CDR2: ENHRY and SYGVKD. The CDR3 DNA is TGTGCCATCAGTTCTCAAGTTGGGACAGGGGACAAGATTCCCTACGAGCAGTACTTC. This sequence encodes CAISSQVGTGDKIPYEQYF.

This clonotype occurred many times. This chain joins TRBV12-5 and TRBJ2-3, with 8 positions matching TRBD1. Losses at the gene ends were 6 bases for V and 3 bases for J; bases not matched to a gene: 5. Germline values: CDR1 LGHNT, CDR2 FRNRAP. The CDR3 spans 14 residues. The DNA of the CDR3 is TGTGCTAGTGGACAGGGGGTTGAGACAGATACGCAGTATTTT. Amino acid sequence: CASGQGVETDTQYF.

This clonotype was observed at least ten times. The gene calls are TRBV18 and TRBJ1-1; D might be TRBD1 (6 bases). Germline CDR1 KGHSH, CDR2 LQKENI. The CDR3 runs to 14 residues. Trimming left V 0 bases short and J 6 bases short, with 11 bases between. CDR3 sequence: CASSPPGAAAEAFF. CDR3 coding DNA: TGTGCCAGCTCACCACCGGGGGCGGCGGCTGAAGCTTTCTTT.

The sample holds a few counts of this clonotype. With a much larger clone just one base away, this may be a read error. The chain links TRBV7-3 to TRBJ2-7, with TRBD1 as a possible D gene (6 bases). This CDR3 comprises 13 residues. Germline loops: CDR1 SGHTA, CDR2 FQGTGA. V lost 5 bases and J lost 5, with 13 bases in between. CDR3 in DNA: TGTGCCAGCAGCCTTCCAGGGGCCGACGAGCAGTACTTC. Translation gives CASSLPGADEQYF.

The sample holds many counts of this clonotype. The gene calls are TRBV15 and TRBJ1-1, with 8 bases aligning to TRBD1. Germline trimming cut 4 bases from V and 4 bases from J; bases unmatched to any gene: 8. CDR1 is LNHNV and CDR2 is YYDKDF in the germline V gene (reference sequence). This CDR3 has 15 residues. The CDR3: CATSKDRGGITEAFF. CDR3 sequence (DNA): TGTGCCACCAGCAAAGACAGGGGAGGAATCACTGAAGCTTTCTTT.

This clonotype was seen many times. This chain connects TRBV10-3 to TRBJ2-3; 14 bases map to TRBD2. Trimming removed 6 bases from V and 2 bases from J; junction bases left unmatched: 10. Germline CDR1 ENHRY, CDR2 SYGVKD. This CDR3 contains 18 residues. For the CDR3, the DNA is TGTGCCATCAGGGGACTAGCGGGAGATGGGGATCACACAGATACGCAGTATTTT. Translating it yields CAIRGLAGDGDHTDTQYF.

This clonotype was seen many times. The V and J genes are TRBV3-1 and TRBJ2-3; D is unresolved. Germline V gene lookup returns CDR1 LGHDT and CDR2 YNNKEL (reference sequence). V was shortened by 4 bases and J by 7 bases, with 12 bases between the two germline ends. The CDR3 covers 13 residues. Written as DNA, the CDR3 is TGTGCCAGCAGCCCAAGTTACTTCTATACGCAGTATTTT. The encoded protein is CASSPSYFYTQYF.

This rearrangement joins TRBV15 to TRBJ2-5, with 7 bases identical to TRBD2. Germline CDR1 LNHNV, CDR2 YYDKDF (reference sequence). Unmatched junction bases numbered 7, after V lost 4 bases and J lost 2 bases. The CDR3 extends over 15 amino acids. In DNA form, the CDR3 reads TGTGCCACCAGCACCCCGCGGGAGCTACAAGAGACCCAGTACTTC. It is translated as CATSTPRELQETQYF.

The J gene is TRBJ2-3, the V gene TRBV29-1; 11 bases line up with TRBD2. The CDR3 loop spans 15 amino acids. CDR1 is SQVTM, CDR2 ANQGSEA, per germline. Trimming removed 4 bases from V and 2 bases from J; junction bases left unmatched: 5. CDR3 bases: TGCAGCGTTGCCGGGACTAGCGGATACACAGATACGCAGTATTTT. Its protein product is CSVAGTSGYTDTQYF.

The table lists this clonotype with many counts. In DNA form, the CDR3 reads TGCAGTGCTCGAACCGGGACGGACTACTACGAGCAGTACTTC. Translating gives CSARTGTDYYEQYF. This sequence joins TRBV20-1 and TRBJ2-7; D is possibly TRBD2 (6 bases). The CDR3 covers 14 residues. CDR1 is DFQATT, CDR2 SNEGSKA, per germline (reference sequence). V was cut by 5 bases and J by 3 bases, with 17 bases left in between.

This clonotype has ten or more counts. This chain links TRBV7-2 with TRBJ2-7, with 14 bases identical to TRBD2. The CDR3 extends over 15 amino acids. Germline CDR1 SGHTA, CDR2 FQGNSA. Trimming took 5 bases from V and 6 from J; bases not matched to a gene: 6. In nucleotides, the CDR3 is TGTGCCAGCAGCCCGGGACTAGCGGGAGTAGGCGAGCAGTACTTC. Translation: CASSPGLAGVGEQYF.

As concerns this clonotype: It may be a read error: a sequence one base away is much more abundant. V usage is TRBV3-1 and J usage is TRBJ2-1, with D tentatively TRBD2 (6 bases). Germline assignment: CDR1 LGHDT and CDR2 YNNKEL (reference sequence). This CDR3 comprises 14 residues. In DNA form, the CDR3 reads TGTGCCAGCATCCAAGAAGGAGGGCTGGGTGAGCAGTTCTTC. Translation gives CASIQEGGLGEQFF.

This clonotype was recorded at least ten times. The gene calls are TRBV20-1 and TRBJ2-7; a possible D gene is TRBD2 (6 bases). Trimming cost V 5 bases and J 0 bases, with 14 bases left between them. This CDR3 contains 14 residues. Germline CDR1 and CDR2: DFQATT and SNEGSKA (reference sequence). CDR3 loop: CSAPRPGSSYEQYF. The CDR3 nucleotides are TGCAGTGCTCCGCGGCCCGGGAGCTCCTACGAGCAGTACTTC.

This clonotype came up once. The genes are TRBV7-9 and TRBJ2-1, with D perhaps TRBD1 or TRBD2 (5 bases each). Germline V gene lookup returns CDR1 SEHNR and CDR2 FQNEAQ (reference sequence). The CDR3 runs 14 residues. V was shortened by 1 base and J by 9 bases, with 13 bases between the two germline ends. Here the CDR3 reads CASSLESWGTEQFF. For the CDR3, the DNA is TGTGCCAGCAGCTTAGAGTCTTGGGGGACTGAGCAGTTCTTC.

In this sample, this clonotype turned up a few times. The chain employs TRBV9 and TRBJ2-1; possibly TRBD2 for D (6 bases). Germline CDR1 is SGDLS and CDR2 is YYNGEE. This CDR3 spans 15 amino acids. The V gene lost 1 base and the J gene lost 4 bases, with 12 bases spanning the gap. CDR3 DNA: TGTGCCAGCAGCGTAAGGGACTCCCAATACAATGAGCAGTTCTTC. The encoded protein is CASSVRDSQYNEQFF.

This clonotype showed up many times. This sequence joins TRBV12-3 or TRBV12-4 and TRBJ2-1; possibly TRBD1 or TRBD2 for D (5 bases each). V lost 3 bases, J lost 1 base, and 19 bases lay in between. The CDR3 totals 18 residues. This CDR3 reads CASSFEGFFGISYNEQFF. In DNA form, the CDR3 reads TGTGCCAGCAGTTTCGAGGGGTTTTTTGGTATTTCCTACAATGAGCAGTTCTTC.